This T cell receptor beta chain was profiled in a study of blood T cells in healthy people across ages. Donors were systemically healthy Caucasian individuals from Russia aged about 6 to 95 years. Ten milliliters was the volume of peripheral blood drawn from each donor. This clonotype was detected a few times. V gave up 7 bases and J gave up 2 bases; unmatched junction bases: 10. This CDR3 spans 15 amino acids. A second PCR, run for about 7 to 11 cycles, used a sample-barcoded 5' primer plus a J-beta primer mix. Every cDNA molecule carried a tag from a template-switch adaptor bearing 12 random nucleotides. At least 2.5 million CDR3-containing paired-end reads were obtained per sample. Via MiXCR, TCRdb re-called the 5' RACE reads, giving one row per CDR3 protein. The repertoire holds roughly 680,000 distinct CDR3 sequences, with 20% to 25% as singletons.

The TCR sequence derives from a man between 65 and 85 years old in good health. V usage is TRBV12-3 or TRBV12-4 and J usage is TRBJ2-5; 7 bases line up with TRBD2. Sequencing was done on a sample of blood. The CDR3 reads CASTIGLAVQETQYF. CDR3 nucleotide sequence: TGTGCCAGCACCATTGGGCTAGCGGTTCAAGAGACCCAGTACTTC.